Below are 12 T cell receptor beta chains sequenced from a single sample in a study of metastatic and nonmetastatic thyroid tumors. Each patient went into thyroid surgery without having received any treatment. MiXCR was used by TCRdb to re-call the PCR reads. The data contain some 50,000 clones, more than 20% of them singletons. Sequences were obtained from blood. All receptors derive from a male donor with papillary thyroid cancer or a benign thyroid nodule (not recorded which). Some clones in this sample may be carry-over from other donors' samples.

There are many counts of this clone. The V call is TRBV2, the J call TRBJ2-3; no firm D call. Germline values: CDR1 SNHLY, CDR2 FYNNEI. V gave up 4 bases and J gave up 4 bases, with 6 bases separating them. This CDR3 has 12 amino acids. This CDR3 is CASSVRPDTQYF. The CDR3 nucleotides are TGTGCCAGCAGTGTAAGGCCAGATACGCAGTATTTT.

In its sample, this clone was seen once. One end of the junction fails to match germline, which may point to a read error. V is TRBV20-1 and J is TRBJ1-6; 8 bases match TRBD1. The V gene's germline CDR1 is DFQATT and CDR2 SNEGSKA (reference sequence). The CDR3 consists of 15 residues. The CDR3 DNA reads TGCAGTGCTAGAGACCCGGGACAGGTGGCTTCACCCCTCCGCTTT. It specifies CSARDPGQVASPLRF.

This clone was counted a few times. This chain uses TRBV6-1 with TRBJ2-1, with 11 bases aligning to TRBD2. The CDR3 covers 16 residues. Germline lookup yields CDR1 MNHNS and CDR2 SASEGT. V was pared by 7 bases and J by 3 bases, with 8 bases of the junction left unmatched. CDR3 protein: CASTKLAGVGYNEQFF. CDR3 nucleotide sequence: TGTGCCAGCACAAAACTAGCGGGAGTCGGCTACAATGAGCAGTTCTTC.

This clone was counted a few times. The CDR3 coding sequence is TGCAGTGCTAAGCGGGAGGCTCCCTACGAGCAGTACTTC. Translation gives CSAKREAPYEQYF. V usage is TRBV20-1 and J usage is TRBJ2-7; 9 nucleotides line up with TRBD2. J lost 2 bases, V lost 4 bases, and 3 bases had no gene match. This CDR3 is 13 amino acids long. The germline gives CDR1 DFQATT, CDR2 SNEGSKA (reference sequence).

This clone was picked up many times. The rearrangement uses TRBV6-2 or TRBV6-3 and TRBJ2-2; 11 bases fit TRBD2. CDR3 length: 16 residues. V shed 2 bases and J 6 bases; nucleotides not matched to a gene: 5. Germline loops: CDR1 MNHEY, CDR2 SVGEGT. The CDR3 reads CASSYPRLAGPGELFF. The CDR3 DNA sequence: TGTGCCAGCAGTTACCCCCGACTAGCGGGACCCGGGGAGCTGTTTTTT.

This clone was observed many times. The V call is TRBV3-1, the J call TRBJ2-3, with 8 bases lining up with TRBD2. The germline V gene encodes CDR1 LGHDT and CDR2 YNNKEL (reference sequence). The CDR3 sequence is 15 residues long. The junction had 4 bases not matched to a gene; V was cut back by 3 bases and J by 2 bases. In nucleotides, the CDR3 is TGTGCCAGCAGCCACATAGCGGGACCCACAGATACGCAGTATTTT. Translation gives CASSHIAGPTDTQYF.

J is TRBJ2-2 and V is TRBV6-1; a weak D match, TRBD2 (6 bases). Germline CDR1 MNHNS, CDR2 SASEGT. CDR3 length equals 14 residues. V was shortened by 5 bases and J by 3 bases, with 10 bases between the two germline ends. CDR3 bases: TGTGCCAGCAGTTCAGGGAGGTACACCGGGGAGCTGTTTTTT. Translating gives CASSSGRYTGELFF.

This clone has more than one count but fewer than ten. This chain uses TRBV20-1 with TRBJ2-1; perhaps TRBD2 as D (6 bases). Germline V lookup: CDR1 DFQATT, CDR2 SNEGSKA (reference sequence). The CDR3 covers 14 residues. Trimming pared 7 bases from V and 9 bases from J, leaving 22 bases between. The CDR3 coding sequence is TGCAGTGGGCGAGCGGGTTTTTATTTCAGTGAGCAGTTCTTC. Translation gives CSGRAGFYFSEQFF.

In this sample, this clone turned up many times. The chain links TRBV5-1 to TRBJ1-1; 9 bases are shared with TRBD1. Trimming at V came to 2 bases and at J to 8 bases, leaving 4 bases not matched to a gene. The CDR3 is 13 amino acids. Germline V gene lookup returns CDR1 SGHRS and CDR2 YFSETQ. The CDR3 coding sequence is TGCGCCAGCAGCTTCGGACAGGGGTCGGAAGCTTTCTTT. Encoded protein: CASSFGQGSEAFF.

A word on this clone: A read error may be the cause here, since a much bigger clone is one base away. This rearrangement joins TRBV18 to TRBJ1-1; D gene ambiguous. The germline V gene encodes CDR1 KGHSH and CDR2 LQKENI. Trimming removed 2 bases at V and 3 bases at J, with 10 bases between. This CDR3 is built from 14 residues. CDR3 loop: CASSPSQRYTEAFF. CDR3 nucleotide sequence: TGTGCCAGCTCACCATCACAGCGGTACACTGAAGCTTTCTTT.

The sample holds many counts of this clone. The chain uses TRBV5-6 and TRBJ2-1; possibly TRBD1 for D (5 bases). Germline CDR1 SGHDT, CDR2 YYEEEE. The CDR3 runs 15 residues. Between the trimmed V and J ends, which lost 1 base and 3 bases, there was a span of 11 bases. In DNA form, the CDR3 reads TGTGCCAGCAGCTTGTCCCCAGGGATCTACAATGAGCAGTTCTTC. It translates to CASSLSPGIYNEQFF.

This clone was seen repeatedly, ten times or more. The chain joins TRBV7-8 to TRBJ1-4; D might be TRBD1 (6 bases). The CDR3 sequence is 15 residues long. Germline loops: CDR1 SGHVS, CDR2 FQNEAQ. V was cut by 1 base and J by 7 bases, with 13 bases left in between. CDR3 protein: CASSLVGGGGEKLFF. The CDR3 DNA reads as TGTGCCAGCAGCTTAGTTGGAGGGGGTGGTGAAAAACTGTTTTTT.